This TCR beta chain comes out of a study of beta chain features in type 1 diabetes. The study, taken as a whole, reports: Shortening of TCRB CDR3s, moderate but significant, appeared in all four CD4+ subsets of Type 1 diabetes patients. Naive, central memory and regulatory TCRB repertoires appeared more similar among patients than healthy donors. VDJ junctions in type 1 diabetes patients carried more deletions and fewer insertions.

cDNA synthesis used the whole RNA isolate, giving expressed TCRB sequences. The table came from immunoSEQ multiplex PCR; TCRdb's copy has only in-frame clones and leaves some out. The sample comprises around 450,000 clones, about an eighth of which are singletons, and more than 0.045% rests with the top ten. About this clone itself: Its antigen is as yet unknown.

The germline gives CDR1 SEHNR, CDR2 FQNEAQ (reference sequence). V lost 4 bases and J lost 9, with 17 bases in between. The CDR3 runs to 14 residues. The clonotype originates from a woman aged 18-29 years in good health. V and J are TRBV7-9 and TRBJ2-3; D gene uncertain. Input material: naive CD4+ T cells from blood. The CDR3 is CASSSDSDRRTQYF. The CDR3, as DNA: TGTGCCAGCAGCTCCGACTCCGACCGGCGAACGCAGTATTTT.